Shown below are 32 T cell receptor beta chains from a single sample sequenced in a study of cytomegalovirus exposure and HLA in healthy donors. Only in-frame clones appear in the TCRdb table, and some are missing; sequencing was by immunoSEQ multiplex PCR. This repertoire shows around 98,000 clones, around 85% found once; its top ten account for around 3.9%. Sequencing was carried out using PBMCs. All receptors derive from a woman aged 25 to 39 in good health and CMV-seronegative.

In DNA, the CDR3 is TGTGCCAGTAGTCGGCGTCGGGAGACCCAGAACACTGAAGCTTTCTTT. Encoded protein: CASSRRRETQNTEAFF. The rearrangement joins TRBV19 to TRBJ1-1; D is undetermined. Germline CDR1 LNHDA, CDR2 SQIVND (reference sequence). Trimming removed 5 bases at V and 1 base at J, with 17 bases between. The CDR3 contains 16 residues.

This clone was detected only once. The V gene is TRBV6-6, the J gene TRBJ1-1; D gene uncertain. CDR3 length equals 15 residues. Germline V gene lookup returns CDR1 MNHNY and CDR2 SVGAGI (reference sequence). The V end lost 10 bases, the J end lost 2 bases, and 20 bases lay between the germline ends. The CDR3 DNA is TGTGCCATCAGGCCCCTCCTGAGTAGAAACACTGAAGCTTTCTTT. Residues: CAIRPLLSRNTEAFF.

As regards this clone: At one boundary the junction diverges from the germline segment, which might be a read error. The chain links TRBV7-7 to TRBJ2-7; the match to TRBD2 covers 10 bases. In germline, CDR1 is SSHAT, CDR2 FNYEAQ (reference sequence). The CDR3 consists of 14 residues. Here the CDR3 reads CASSLELAGSEQYF. The CDR3 bases are TGTGCTAGCAGCTTAGAACTAGCGGGAAGCGAGCAGTACTTC.

The J gene is TRBJ1-1, the V gene TRBV9, with 8 positions matching TRBD1. The CDR3 loop spans 17 amino acids. Germline CDR1 and CDR2: SGDLS and YYNGEE. Trimming at V came to 3 bases and at J to 2 bases, leaving 12 bases not matched to a gene. The CDR3, as DNA: TGTGCCAGCAGCGCCCGGGACAGGCCATCCTCAAACACTGAAGCTTTCTTT. This translates into CASSARDRPSSNTEAFF.

The gene calls are TRBV14 and TRBJ2-5; D not resolved. V was cut by 3 bases and J by 0 bases, with 14 bases left in between. CDR1 is SGHDN, CDR2 FVKESK, per germline. The CDR3 totals 16 residues. The CDR3 reads CASSQTLSSYQETQYF. The DNA for the CDR3 is TGTGCCAGCAGCCAGACACTCTCCTCTTACCAAGAGACCCAGTACTTC.

The chain carries TRBV7-3 and TRBJ1-3; D not certain. The V end lost 2 bases, the J end lost 2 bases, and 13 bases lay between the germline ends. The CDR3 is made up of 16 amino acids. Germline V gene data show CDR1 as SGHTA and CDR2 as FQGTGA. The chain's CDR3 is CASSLGPAGTGNTIYF. The CDR3 DNA follows: TGTGCCAGCAGCTTAGGCCCGGCAGGCACTGGAAACACCATATATTTT.

The J gene is TRBJ2-5, the V gene TRBV7-8, with D unresolved. The CDR3 extends over 12 amino acids. The germline CDR1 and CDR2 sequences are SGHVS and FQNEAQ. Trimming pared 2 bases from V and 5 bases from J, leaving 6 bases between. CDR3: CASSLSGETQYF. Here the CDR3 DNA reads TGTGCCAGCAGCTTATCCGGGGAGACCCAGTACTTC.

The chain carries TRBV18 and TRBJ1-1; perhaps TRBD1 as D (5 bases). CDR3 length: 15 residues. Trimming stripped 3 bases from V and 4 bases from J, with 15 bases between. Germline V gene data show CDR1 as KGHSH and CDR2 as LQKENI. CDR3 DNA: TGTGCCAGCTCACCCCTTGTAGGGGTGAGCACTGAAGCTTTCTTT. Translation gives CASSPLVGVSTEAFF. The full variable domain, completed using reference TRBV18 and TRBJ1-1, is NAGVMQNPRHLVRRRGQEARLRCSPMKGHSHVYWYRQLPEEGLKFMVYLQKENIIDESGMPKERFSAEFPKEGPSILRIQQVVRGDSAAYFCASSPLVGVSTEAFFGQGTRLTVV.

The chain couples TRBV9 to TRBJ2-7; maybe TRBD1 (6 bases). Germline assignment: CDR1 SGDLS and CDR2 YYNGEE. The CDR3 consists of 16 residues. V dropped 3 bases and J dropped 4 bases, with 20 bases sitting between them. CDR3 DNA: TGTGCCAGCAGCGAAGGGCATACAGGGTCTGGTTACGAGCAGTACTTC. Translating it yields CASSEGHTGSGYEQYF.

The V gene is TRBV6-5, the J gene TRBJ2-5, with 8 bases lining up with TRBD1. The V and J ends lost 4 bases and 2 bases, in that order; junction bases with no gene match: 6. The CDR3 loop spans 15 amino acids. CDR1 is MNHEY, CDR2 SVGAGI, per germline. CDR3 amino acids: CASSFGQGRQETQYF. CDR3 sequence (DNA): TGTGCCAGCAGTTTCGGACAGGGTAGACAAGAGACCCAGTACTTC.

The chain combines TRBV25-1 with TRBJ2-7, with 7 bases that match TRBD1. V was clipped by 6 bases and J by 6 bases; unmatched bases: 8. There are 13 residues in the CDR3. Germline V gene sequence: CDR1 MGHDK, CDR2 SYGVNS. Here the CDR3 DNA reads TGTGCCAGCAGAGGGGGCGGGTATGGCGAGCAGTACTTC. It encodes CASRGGGYGEQYF.

The gene calls are TRBV5-6 and TRBJ2-1; 7 bases match TRBD1. Germline lookup yields CDR1 SGHDT and CDR2 YYEEEE. V shed 2 bases and J 7 bases; nucleotides not matched to a gene: 12. The CDR3 is 16 amino acids. The CDR3 region is CASSFRGRGLLNEQFF. The CDR3 DNA follows: TGTGCCAGCAGCTTTAGGGGGCGAGGGCTTTTGAATGAGCAGTTCTTC.

The chain recombines TRBV2 with TRBJ1-2; TRBD1 might be the D (5 bases). The germline CDR1 and CDR2 sequences are SNHLY and FYNNEI. The V end lost 0 bases, the J end lost 4 bases, and 12 bases lay between the germline ends. The CDR3 has 15 amino acids. The CDR3 reads CASSEALQGIYGYTF. CDR3 sequence (DNA): TGTGCCAGCAGTGAAGCGCTTCAGGGAATCTATGGCTACACCTTC.

This chain links TRBV7-9 with TRBJ2-7; the match to TRBD1 covers 10 bases. The CDR3 covers 14 residues. Trimming took 5 bases from V and 2 from J; bases not matched to a gene: 3. Germline CDR1 is SEHNR and CDR2 is FQNEAQ (reference sequence). The CDR3 nucleotides are TGTGCCAGCAGCGACAGGGGGCGAACCTACGAGCAGTACTTC. Encoded protein: CASSDRGRTYEQYF.

This rearrangement joins TRBV5-5 to TRBJ2-7, with D unresolved. This CDR3 is 15 amino acids long. V dropped 4 bases and J dropped 2 bases, with 16 bases sitting between them. The V gene's germline CDR1 is SGHKS and CDR2 YYEKEE (reference sequence). CDR3 loop: CASSLNSESPYEQYF. CDR3 nucleotides: TGTGCCAGCAGCCTTAACAGTGAATCCCCCTACGAGCAGTACTTC. Full variable domain (rest looked up from reference TRBV5-5 and TRBJ2-7): DAGVTQSPTHLIKTRGQQVTLRCSPISGHKSVSWYQQVLGQGPQFIFQYYEKEERGRGNFPDRFSARQFPNYSSELNVNALLLGDSALYLCASSLNSESPYEQYFGPGTRLTVT.

The chain combines TRBV5-1 with TRBJ2-5; TRBD2 matches at 10 bases. Germline lookup yields CDR1 SGHRS and CDR2 YFSETQ. The CDR3 has 14 residues. V lost 4 bases and J lost 3; bases outside the gene matches: 3. The CDR3 reads CASSTGTSEETQYF. The CDR3 DNA sequence: TGCGCCAGCAGCACCGGGACTAGCGAAGAGACCCAGTACTTC.

Notes on this clone: This specimen includes other DNA sequences encoding the same CDR3. This sequence joins TRBV18 and TRBJ2-7, with 10 nucleotides matching TRBD1. The J segment lost 7 bases and the V segment lost 3 bases, leaving 6 bases of the junction unmatched. Germline lookup yields CDR1 KGHSH and CDR2 LQKENI. The CDR3 is made up of 14 amino acids. The CDR3 region is CASSPGTGVYEQYF. The CDR3 DNA reads as TGTGCCAGCTCACCCGGGACAGGGGTCTATGAGCAGTACTTC.

The chain has TRBV25-1 and TRBJ1-2; 8 bases match TRBD1. J lost 8 bases, V lost 4 bases, and 6 bases had no gene match. Germline V lookup: CDR1 MGHDK, CDR2 SYGVNS. CDR3 length: 13 residues. In DNA form, the CDR3 reads TGTGCCAGCAGTGGTCCAGGGGGCGCGGGCTACACCTTC. The encoded protein is CASSGPGGAGYTF.

The V gene is TRBV28, the J gene TRBJ2-7; the match to TRBD2 covers 7 bases. Germline V gene lookup returns CDR1 MDHEN and CDR2 SYDVKM. The CDR3 spans 16 residues. V gave up 0 bases and J gave up 3 bases; unmatched junction bases: 8. Written as DNA, the CDR3 is TGTGCCAGCAGTTTATGGGGACTAACTGGGAGCTACGAGCAGTACTTC. It translates to CASSLWGLTGSYEQYF.

The gene calls are TRBV18 and TRBJ1-5; D gene ambiguous. V was cut by 6 bases and J by 0 bases, with 21 bases left in between. The CDR3 has 18 residues. CDR1 KGHSH and CDR2 LQKENI come from the germline V gene. CDR3 amino acids: CASSPDKSGFLSNQPQHF. CDR3 DNA: TGTGCCAGCTCGCCCGACAAATCAGGCTTCCTTAGCAATCAGCCCCAGCATTTT.

The chain uses TRBV5-1 and TRBJ1-4; D is ambiguous. Germline V gives CDR1 SGHRS, CDR2 YFSETQ. The CDR3 length is 14 residues. Trimming removed 0 bases from V and 7 bases from J, with 10 bases in between. The CDR3 sequence: CASSLDGRGEKLFF. Here the CDR3 DNA reads TGCGCCAGCAGCTTGGATGGCCGTGGTGAAAAACTGTTTTTT.

The gene calls are TRBV7-3 and TRBJ1-2, with 8 bases that match TRBD1. V was pared by 1 base and J by 4 bases, with 8 bases of the junction left unmatched. CDR1 SGHTA and CDR2 FQGTGA come from the germline V gene. The CDR3 is 16 residues long. The DNA of the CDR3 is TGTGCCAGCAGCTTAAGAGCAGGGGGCGCCAGCTATGGCTACACCTTC. This codes for CASSLRAGGASYGYTF.

V usage is TRBV4-1 and J usage is TRBJ1-5; no clear D. V was cut by 1 base and J by 1 base, with 8 bases left in between. There are 15 residues in the CDR3. CDR1 MGHRA and CDR2 YSYEKL come from the germline V gene. CDR3 region: CASSQVARSNQPQHF. The CDR3 bases are TGCGCCAGCAGCCAAGTAGCACGGAGCAATCAGCCCCAGCATTTT.

V and J are TRBV27 and TRBJ2-7; D is unclear. Germline V gives CDR1 MNHEY, CDR2 SMNVEV (reference sequence). V dropped 2 bases and J dropped 2 bases, with 13 bases sitting between them. The CDR3 is made up of 15 amino acids. The CDR3 nucleotides read TGTGCCAGCAGTTTAGGCGGTTTCCTAACCTACGAGCAGTACTTC. Its translation is CASSLGGFLTYEQYF.

The chain is built from TRBV18 and TRBJ2-7, with 8 bases fitting TRBD1. This CDR3 contains 14 residues. V was pared by 3 bases and J by 2 bases, with 3 bases of the junction left unmatched. The germline V gene has CDR1 KGHSH and CDR2 LQKENI. The CDR3, as DNA: TGTGCCAGCTCACCGGACAGGGAGGCCTACGAGCAGTACTTC. Residues: CASSPDREAYEQYF.

V and J are TRBV7-9 and TRBJ2-3, with D possibly matching TRBD1 (5 bases). The CDR3 has 13 residues. The germline V and J ends were trimmed by 5 bases and 3 bases, with 9 bases remaining between them. CDR1 and CDR2 (germline): SEHNR, FQNEAQ (reference sequence). The CDR3 is CASSVRQTDTQYF. The DNA for the CDR3 is TGTGCCAGCAGCGTTCGACAGACAGATACGCAGTATTTT.

The chain is built from TRBV4-2 and TRBJ2-7; 8 bases match TRBD2. The CDR3 covers 19 residues. Trimming cost V 2 bases and J 0 bases; bases outside gene matches: 15. From germline, CDR1 is LGHNA and CDR2 YNFKEQ. The chain's CDR3 is CASSQMGLAGELNSYEQYF. Written as DNA, the CDR3 is TGTGCCAGCAGCCAAATGGGCCTAGCGGGCGAATTAAACTCCTACGAGCAGTACTTC.

This chain connects TRBV7-3 to TRBJ2-1; 7 bases map to TRBD2. V shed 2 bases and J 9 bases; nucleotides not matched to a gene: 10. This CDR3 comprises 15 residues. Germline V gene lookup returns CDR1 SGHTA and CDR2 FQGTGA. CDR3 sequence: CASSLEGRESSEQFF. The CDR3, as DNA: TGTGCCAGCAGCTTAGAGGGGCGGGAGTCGAGTGAGCAGTTCTTC. Looking up the rest from reference TRBV7-3 and TRBJ2-1 gives the full variable domain: GAGVSQTPSNKVTEKGKYVELRCDPISGHTALYWYRQSLGQGPEFLIYFQGTGAADDSGLPNDRFFAVRPEGSVSTLKIQRTERGDSAVYLCASSLEGRESSEQFFGPGTRLTVL.

The chain recombines TRBV19 with TRBJ2-7, with 7 bases fitting TRBD1. This CDR3 has 16 residues. Germline V CDR1 and CDR2: LNHDA, SQIVND (reference sequence). V was pared by 3 bases and J by 5 bases, with 13 bases of the junction left unmatched. The CDR3 nucleotides read TGTGCCAGTAGTATGCCAACACCAACAGGGGACGACGAGCAGTACTTC. As protein: CASSMPTPTGDDEQYF.

This clone was observed a handful of times. V is TRBV6-4 and J is TRBJ1-4; 7 positions agree with TRBD1. This CDR3 comprises 12 residues. Germline values: CDR1 MRHNA, CDR2 SNTAGT. With V trimmed by 9 bases and J by 7 bases, 5 bases remained unmatched. The DNA of the CDR3 is TGTGCCAGTCCAGGGGGAAGTGAAAAACTGTTTTTT. It codes for CASPGGSEKLFF.

The CDR3 loop is CASRRTDTQYF. In DNA, the CDR3 is TGTGCCAGTCGGCGGACAGATACGCAGTATTTT. The chain has TRBV11-1 and TRBJ2-3, with D uncertain. In germline, CDR1 is SGHAT, CDR2 FQDESV (reference sequence). V was shortened by 9 bases and J by 3 bases, with 7 bases between the two germline ends. This CDR3 contains 11 residues.

This clone was seen a handful of times. The J gene is TRBJ1-5, the V gene TRBV7-8; D is perhaps TRBD1 (5 bases). The V gene's germline CDR1 is SGHVS and CDR2 FQNEAQ. CDR3 length: 13 residues. V lost 4 bases, J lost 7 bases, and 11 bases lay in between. The CDR3 protein is CASSSRGGQPQHF. In nucleotides, the CDR3 is TGTGCCAGCAGCTCGAGGGGAGGCCAGCCCCAGCATTTT.